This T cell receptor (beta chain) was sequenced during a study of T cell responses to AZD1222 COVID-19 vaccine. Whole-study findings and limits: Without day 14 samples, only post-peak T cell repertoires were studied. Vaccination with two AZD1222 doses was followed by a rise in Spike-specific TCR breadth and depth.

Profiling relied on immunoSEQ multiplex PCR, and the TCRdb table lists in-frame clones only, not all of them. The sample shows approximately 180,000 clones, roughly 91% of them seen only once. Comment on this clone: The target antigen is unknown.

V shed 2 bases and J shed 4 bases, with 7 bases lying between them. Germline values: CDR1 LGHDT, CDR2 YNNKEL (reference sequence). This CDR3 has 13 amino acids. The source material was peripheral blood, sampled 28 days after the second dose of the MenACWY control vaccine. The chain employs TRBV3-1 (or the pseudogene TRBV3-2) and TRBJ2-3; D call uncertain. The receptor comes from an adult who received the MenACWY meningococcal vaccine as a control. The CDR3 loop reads CASSQPWADTQYF. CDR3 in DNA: TGTGCCAGCAGCCAACCCTGGGCAGATACGCAGTATTTT.